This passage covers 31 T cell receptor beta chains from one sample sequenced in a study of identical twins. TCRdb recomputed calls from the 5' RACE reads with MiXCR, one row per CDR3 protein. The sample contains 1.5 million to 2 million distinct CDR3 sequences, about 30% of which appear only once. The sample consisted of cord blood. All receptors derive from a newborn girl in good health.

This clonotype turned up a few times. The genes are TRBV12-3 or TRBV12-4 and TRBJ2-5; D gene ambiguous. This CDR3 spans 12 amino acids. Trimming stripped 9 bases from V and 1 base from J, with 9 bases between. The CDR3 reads CASGAIQETQYF. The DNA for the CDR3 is TGTGCCAGTGGAGCGATCCAAGAGACCCAGTACTTC.

The CDR3 DNA sequence: TGTGCCGGTTGGTCGGGACAGGGCTACAATGAGCAGTTCTTC. Translation gives CAGWSGQGYNEQFF. The rearrangement joins TRBV6-1 to TRBJ2-1; 9 bases line up with TRBD1. With V trimmed by 11 bases and J by 3 bases, 8 bases remained unmatched. CDR3 length: 14 residues. Germline CDR1 MNHNS, CDR2 SASEGT.

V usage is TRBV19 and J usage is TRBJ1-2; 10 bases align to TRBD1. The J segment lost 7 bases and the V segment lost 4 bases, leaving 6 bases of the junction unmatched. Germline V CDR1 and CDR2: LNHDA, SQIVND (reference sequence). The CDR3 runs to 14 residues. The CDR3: CASSTPGQGSGYTF. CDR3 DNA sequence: TGTGCCAGTAGTACTCCGGGACAGGGGTCTGGCTACACCTTC.

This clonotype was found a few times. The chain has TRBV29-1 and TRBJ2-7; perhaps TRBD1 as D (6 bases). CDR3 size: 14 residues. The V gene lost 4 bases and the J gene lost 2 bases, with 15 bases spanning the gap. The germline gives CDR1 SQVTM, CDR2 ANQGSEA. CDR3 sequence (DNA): TGCAGCGTTGGACCACACAGGGACGCCTACGAGCAGTACTTC. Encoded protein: CSVGPHRDAYEQYF.

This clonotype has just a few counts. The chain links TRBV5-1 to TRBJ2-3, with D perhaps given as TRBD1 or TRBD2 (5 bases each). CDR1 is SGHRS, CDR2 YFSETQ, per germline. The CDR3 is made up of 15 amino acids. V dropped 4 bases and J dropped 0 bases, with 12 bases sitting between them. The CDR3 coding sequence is TGCGCCAGCAGCCGGGACGGAACTAGCACAGATACGCAGTATTTT. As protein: CASSRDGTSTDTQYF.

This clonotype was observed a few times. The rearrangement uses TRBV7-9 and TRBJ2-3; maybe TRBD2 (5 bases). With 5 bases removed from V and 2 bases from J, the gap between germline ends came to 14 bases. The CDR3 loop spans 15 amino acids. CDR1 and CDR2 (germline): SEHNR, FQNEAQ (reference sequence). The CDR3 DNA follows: TGTGCCAGCAGCCAGCGGCCCGGGTCCACAGATACGCAGTATTTT. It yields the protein CASSQRPGSTDTQYF. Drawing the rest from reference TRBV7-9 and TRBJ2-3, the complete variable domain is DTGVSQNPRHKITKRGQNVTFRCDPISEHNRLYWYRQTLGQGPEFLTYFQNEAQLEKSRLLSDRFSAERPKGSFSTLEIQRTEQGDSAMYLCASSQRPGSTDTQYFGPGTRLTVL.

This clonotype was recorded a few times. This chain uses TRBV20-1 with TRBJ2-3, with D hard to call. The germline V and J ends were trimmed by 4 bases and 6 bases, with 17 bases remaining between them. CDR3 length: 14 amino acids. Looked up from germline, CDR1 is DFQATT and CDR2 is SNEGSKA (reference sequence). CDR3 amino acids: CSAIGPSPTDTQYF. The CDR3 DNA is TGCAGTGCTATAGGGCCCTCCCCTACTGATACGCAGTATTTT.

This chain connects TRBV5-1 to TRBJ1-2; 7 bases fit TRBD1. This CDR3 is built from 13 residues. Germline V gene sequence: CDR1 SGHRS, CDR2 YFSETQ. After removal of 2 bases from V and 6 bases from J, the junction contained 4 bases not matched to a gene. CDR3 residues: CASSFKGADGYTF. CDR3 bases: TGCGCCAGCAGCTTTAAGGGGGCCGATGGCTACACCTTC. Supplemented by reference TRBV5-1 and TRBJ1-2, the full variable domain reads KAGVTQTPRYLIKTRGQQVTLSCSPISGHRSVSWYQQTPGQGLQFLFEYFSETQRNKGNFPGRFSGRQFSNSRSEMNVSTLELGDSALYLCASSFKGADGYTFGSGTRLTVV.

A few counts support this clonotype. The CDR3 spells CASSPYGTSGRPTDTQYF. CDR3 nucleotides: TGTGCCAGCTCACCATACGGGACTAGCGGGAGGCCCACAGATACGCAGTATTTT. The chain is built from TRBV18 and TRBJ2-3; 15 bases agree with TRBD2. CDR1 is KGHSH, CDR2 LQKENI, per germline. V shed 2 bases and J 2 bases; nucleotides not matched to a gene: 5. There are 18 residues in the CDR3.

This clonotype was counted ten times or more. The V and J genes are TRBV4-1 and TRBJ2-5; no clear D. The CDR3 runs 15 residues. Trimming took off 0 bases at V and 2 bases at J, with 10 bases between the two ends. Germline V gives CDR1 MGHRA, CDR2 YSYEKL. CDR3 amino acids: CASSQDGEFQETQYF. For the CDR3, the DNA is TGCGCCAGCAGCCAAGATGGAGAGTTTCAAGAGACCCAGTACTTC.

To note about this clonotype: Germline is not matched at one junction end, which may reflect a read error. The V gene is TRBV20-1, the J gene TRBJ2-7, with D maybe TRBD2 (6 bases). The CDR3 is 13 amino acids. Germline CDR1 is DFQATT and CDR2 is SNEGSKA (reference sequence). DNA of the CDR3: TGCAGTGCAGAAGGGACTGATGCCTACCAGCAGTACTTC. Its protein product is CSAEGTDAYQQYF.

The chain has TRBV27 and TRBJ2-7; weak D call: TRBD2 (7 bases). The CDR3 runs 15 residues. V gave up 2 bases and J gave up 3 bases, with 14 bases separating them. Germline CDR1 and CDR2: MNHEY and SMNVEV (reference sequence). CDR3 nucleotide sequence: TGTGCCAGCAGTTTAATAGGGGGGACTAACTACGAGCAGTACTTC. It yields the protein CASSLIGGTNYEQYF.

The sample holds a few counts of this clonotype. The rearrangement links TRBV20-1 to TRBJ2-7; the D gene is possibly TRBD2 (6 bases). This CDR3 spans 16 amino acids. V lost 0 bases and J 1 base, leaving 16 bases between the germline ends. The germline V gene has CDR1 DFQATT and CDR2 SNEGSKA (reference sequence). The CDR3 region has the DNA TGCAGTGCTAGAGATCGAAGCGGGTCATTATCCTACGAGCAGTACTTC. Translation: CSARDRSGSLSYEQYF.

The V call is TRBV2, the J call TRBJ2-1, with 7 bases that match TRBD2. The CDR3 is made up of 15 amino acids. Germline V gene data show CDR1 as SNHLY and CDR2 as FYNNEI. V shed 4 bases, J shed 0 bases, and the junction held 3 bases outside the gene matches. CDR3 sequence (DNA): TGTGCCAGCAGTGGCATAGCGGGCTCCTACAATGAGCAGTTCTTC. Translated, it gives CASSGIAGSYNEQFF.

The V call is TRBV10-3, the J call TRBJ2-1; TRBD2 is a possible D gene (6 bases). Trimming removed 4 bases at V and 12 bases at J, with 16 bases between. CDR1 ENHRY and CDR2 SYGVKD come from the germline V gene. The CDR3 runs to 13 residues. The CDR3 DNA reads TGTGCCATCAGTGGGGGGGAGCGCACCAGGCAGTTCTTC. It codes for CAISGGERTRQFF.

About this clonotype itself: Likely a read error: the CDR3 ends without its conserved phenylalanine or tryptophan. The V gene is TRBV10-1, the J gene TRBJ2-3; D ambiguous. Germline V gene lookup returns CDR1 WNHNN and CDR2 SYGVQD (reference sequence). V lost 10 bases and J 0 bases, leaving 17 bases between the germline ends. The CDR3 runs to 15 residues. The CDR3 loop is CATSEGIPSTDTQYY. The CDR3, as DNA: TGCGCCACCTCAGAAGGCATACCCAGCACAGATACGCAGTATTAT.

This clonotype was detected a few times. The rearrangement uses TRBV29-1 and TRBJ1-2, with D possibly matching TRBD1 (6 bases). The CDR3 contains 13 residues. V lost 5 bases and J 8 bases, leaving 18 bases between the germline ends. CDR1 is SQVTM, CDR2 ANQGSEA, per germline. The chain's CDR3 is CSVHFQGYGGYTF. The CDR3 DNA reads TGCAGCGTTCACTTCCAGGGGTATGGGGGCTACACCTTC.

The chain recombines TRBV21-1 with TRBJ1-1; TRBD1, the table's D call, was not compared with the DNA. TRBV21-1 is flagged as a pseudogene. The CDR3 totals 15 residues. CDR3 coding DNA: TGTGCCAGCAGCAAAGGGGGGTGGGACAGGCCCGAAGCTTTCTTT. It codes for CASSKGGWDRPEAFF.

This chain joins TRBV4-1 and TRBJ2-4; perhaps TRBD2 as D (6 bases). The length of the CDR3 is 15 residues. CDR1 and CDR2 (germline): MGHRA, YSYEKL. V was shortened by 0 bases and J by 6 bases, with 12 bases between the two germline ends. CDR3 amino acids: CASSQERISGNIQYF. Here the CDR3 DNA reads TGCGCCAGCAGCCAAGAAAGGATTAGCGGAAACATTCAGTACTTC.

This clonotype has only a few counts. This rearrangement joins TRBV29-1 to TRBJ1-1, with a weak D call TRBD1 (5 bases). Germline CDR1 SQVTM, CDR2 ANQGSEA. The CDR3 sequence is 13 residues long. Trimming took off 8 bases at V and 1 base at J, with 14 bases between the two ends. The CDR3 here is CSTPGRGNTEAFF. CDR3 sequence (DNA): TGCAGCACTCCGGGGCGGGGGAACACTGAAGCTTTCTTT.

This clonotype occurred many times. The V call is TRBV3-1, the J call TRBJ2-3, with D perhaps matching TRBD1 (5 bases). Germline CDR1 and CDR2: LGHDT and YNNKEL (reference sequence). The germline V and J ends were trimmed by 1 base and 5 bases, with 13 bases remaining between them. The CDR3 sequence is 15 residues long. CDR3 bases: TGTGCCAGCAGCCAAGCCCTTGGACACCGAGATACGCAGTATTTT. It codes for CASSQALGHRDTQYF.

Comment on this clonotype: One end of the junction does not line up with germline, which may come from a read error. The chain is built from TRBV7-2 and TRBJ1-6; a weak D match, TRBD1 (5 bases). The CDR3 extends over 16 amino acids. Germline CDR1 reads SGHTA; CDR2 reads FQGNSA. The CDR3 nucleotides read TGTGCCAGCAGCTCCAGGGCAGGCTCCCATAATTCACCCCTCCACTTT. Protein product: CASSSRAGSHNSPLHF.

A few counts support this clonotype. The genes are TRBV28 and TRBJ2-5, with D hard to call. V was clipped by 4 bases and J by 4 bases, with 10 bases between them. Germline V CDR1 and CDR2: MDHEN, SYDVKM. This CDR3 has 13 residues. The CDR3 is CASSSQLRETQYF. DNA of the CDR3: TGTGCCAGCAGTTCCCAGCTGCGAGAGACCCAGTACTTC.

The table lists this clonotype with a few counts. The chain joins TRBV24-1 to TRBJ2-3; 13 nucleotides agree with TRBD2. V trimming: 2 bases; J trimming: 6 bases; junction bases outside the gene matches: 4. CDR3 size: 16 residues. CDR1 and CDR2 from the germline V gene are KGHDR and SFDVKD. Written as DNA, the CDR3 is TGTGCCACCAGTGATTGGACTAGCGGGAGTCTGGATACGCAGTATTTT. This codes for CATSDWTSGSLDTQYF.

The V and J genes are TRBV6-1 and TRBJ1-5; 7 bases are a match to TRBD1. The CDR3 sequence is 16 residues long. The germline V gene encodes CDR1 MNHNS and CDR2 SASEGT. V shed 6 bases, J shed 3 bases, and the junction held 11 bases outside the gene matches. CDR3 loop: CASSPLDRLINQPQHF. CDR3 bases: TGTGCCAGCAGCCCCCTGGACAGGTTGATCAATCAGCCCCAGCATTTT.

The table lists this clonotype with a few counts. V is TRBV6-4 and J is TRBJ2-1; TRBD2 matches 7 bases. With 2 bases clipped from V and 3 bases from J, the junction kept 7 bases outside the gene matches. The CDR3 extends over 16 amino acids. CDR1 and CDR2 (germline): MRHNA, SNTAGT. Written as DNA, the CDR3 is TGTGCCAGCAGTGACGTCTTAAGGACTAGCTACAATGAGCAGTTCTTC. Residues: CASSDVLRTSYNEQFF.

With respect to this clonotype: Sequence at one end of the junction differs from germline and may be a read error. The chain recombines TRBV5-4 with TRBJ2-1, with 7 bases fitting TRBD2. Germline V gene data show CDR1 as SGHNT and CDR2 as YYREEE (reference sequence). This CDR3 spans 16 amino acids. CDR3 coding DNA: TGTGCCAGCAGCTTGGCACCGGGACTAACTTACAATGAGCGGTTCTTC. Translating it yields CASSLAPGLTYNERFF.

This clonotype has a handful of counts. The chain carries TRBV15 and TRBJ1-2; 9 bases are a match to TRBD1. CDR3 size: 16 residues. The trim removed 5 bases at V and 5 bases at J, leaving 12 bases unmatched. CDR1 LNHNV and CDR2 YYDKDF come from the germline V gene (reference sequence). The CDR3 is CATSDRSQGQGYGYTF. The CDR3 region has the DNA TGTGCCACCAGCGATCGGTCCCAGGGACAGGGTTATGGCTACACCTTC.

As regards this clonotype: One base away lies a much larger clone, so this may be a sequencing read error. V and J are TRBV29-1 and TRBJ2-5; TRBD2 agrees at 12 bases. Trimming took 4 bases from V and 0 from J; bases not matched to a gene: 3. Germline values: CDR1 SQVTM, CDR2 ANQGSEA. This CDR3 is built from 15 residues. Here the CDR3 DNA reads TGCAGCGTTGGACTAGCGGGAGTTCACCAAGAGACCCAGTACTTC. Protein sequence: CSVGLAGVHQETQYF.

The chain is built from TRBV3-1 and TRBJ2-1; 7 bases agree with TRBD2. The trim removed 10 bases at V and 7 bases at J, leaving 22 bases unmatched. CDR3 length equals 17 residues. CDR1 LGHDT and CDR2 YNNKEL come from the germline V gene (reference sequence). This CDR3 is CAIPQSLRTRVTNEQFF. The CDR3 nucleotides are TGTGCCATCCCTCAATCCCTTCGGACTAGAGTCACGAATGAGCAGTTCTTC.

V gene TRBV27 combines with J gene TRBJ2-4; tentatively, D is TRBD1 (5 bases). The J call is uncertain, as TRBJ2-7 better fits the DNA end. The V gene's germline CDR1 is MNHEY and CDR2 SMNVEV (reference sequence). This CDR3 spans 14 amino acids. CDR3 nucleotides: TGTGCCAGCAGTTTATCGACAGTCCCCCACGAGCAGTACTTC. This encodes CASSLSTVPHEQYF.